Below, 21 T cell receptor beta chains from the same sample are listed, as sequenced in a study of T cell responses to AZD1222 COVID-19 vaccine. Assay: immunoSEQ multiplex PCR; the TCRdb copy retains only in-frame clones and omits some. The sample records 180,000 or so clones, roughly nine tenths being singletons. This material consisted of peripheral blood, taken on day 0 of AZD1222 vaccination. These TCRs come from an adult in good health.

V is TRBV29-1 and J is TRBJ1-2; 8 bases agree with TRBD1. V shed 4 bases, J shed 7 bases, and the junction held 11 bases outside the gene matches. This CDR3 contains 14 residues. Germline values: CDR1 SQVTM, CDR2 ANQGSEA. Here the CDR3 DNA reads TGCAGCGTTGGGGGGACCGGGACAGGTGTTGGCTACACCTTC. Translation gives CSVGGTGTGVGYTF.

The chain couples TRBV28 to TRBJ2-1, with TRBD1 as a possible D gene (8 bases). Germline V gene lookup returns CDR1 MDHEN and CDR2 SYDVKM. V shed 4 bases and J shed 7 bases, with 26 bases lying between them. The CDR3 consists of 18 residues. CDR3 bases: TGTGCCAGCAGTTCTCTAACCCGGACAGGGAGGGGATGGAATGAGCAGTTCTTC. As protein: CASSSLTRTGRGWNEQFF.

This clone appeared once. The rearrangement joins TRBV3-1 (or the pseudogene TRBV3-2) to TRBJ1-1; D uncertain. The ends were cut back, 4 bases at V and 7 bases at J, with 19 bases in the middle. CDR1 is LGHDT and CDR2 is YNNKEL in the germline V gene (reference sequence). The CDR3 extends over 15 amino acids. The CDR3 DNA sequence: TGTGCCAGCAGCCCCCAAGTTTTGGGAGGAGGTGAAGCTTTCTTT. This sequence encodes CASSPQVLGGGEAFF.

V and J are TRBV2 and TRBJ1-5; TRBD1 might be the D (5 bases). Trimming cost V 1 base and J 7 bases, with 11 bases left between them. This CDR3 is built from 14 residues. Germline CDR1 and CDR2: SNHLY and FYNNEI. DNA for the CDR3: TGTGCCAGCAGTGAAGAGACAGAAGTACAGCCCCAGCATTTT. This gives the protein CASSEETEVQPQHF.

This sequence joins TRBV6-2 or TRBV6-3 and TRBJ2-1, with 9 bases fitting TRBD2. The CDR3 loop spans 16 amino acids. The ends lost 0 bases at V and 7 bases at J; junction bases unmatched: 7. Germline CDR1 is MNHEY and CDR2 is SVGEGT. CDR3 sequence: CASSYSDSGSLNEQFF. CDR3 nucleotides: TGTGCCAGCAGTTACTCCGATAGCGGGAGCCTTAATGAGCAGTTCTTC.

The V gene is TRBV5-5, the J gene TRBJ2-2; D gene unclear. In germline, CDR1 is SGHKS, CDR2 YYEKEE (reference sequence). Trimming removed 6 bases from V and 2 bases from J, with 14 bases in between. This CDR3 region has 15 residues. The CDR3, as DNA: TGTGCCAGCAACCCCTCGGGTGGTAACACCGGGGAGCTGTTTTTT. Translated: CASNPSGGNTGELFF.

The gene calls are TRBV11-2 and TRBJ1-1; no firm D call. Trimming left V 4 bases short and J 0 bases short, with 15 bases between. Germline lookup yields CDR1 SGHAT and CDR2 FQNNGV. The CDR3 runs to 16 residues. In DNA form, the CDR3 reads TGTGCCAGCAGCTCCGCCCCGGAGGCCCTGAACACTGAAGCTTTCTTT. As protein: CASSSAPEALNTEAFF. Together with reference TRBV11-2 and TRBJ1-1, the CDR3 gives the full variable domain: EAGVAQSPRYKIIEKRQSVAFWCNPISGHATLYWYQQILGQGPKLLIQFQNNGVVDDSQLPKDRFSAERLKGVDSTLKIQPAKLEDSAVYLCASSSAPEALNTEAFFGQGTRLTVV.

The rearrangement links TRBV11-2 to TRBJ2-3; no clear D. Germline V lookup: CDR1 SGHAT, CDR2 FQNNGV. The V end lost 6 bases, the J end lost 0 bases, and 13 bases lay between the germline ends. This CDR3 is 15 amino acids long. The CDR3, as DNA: TGTGCCAGCAGTGAAATAGGACGGAGCACAGATACGCAGTATTTT. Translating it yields CASSEIGRSTDTQYF.

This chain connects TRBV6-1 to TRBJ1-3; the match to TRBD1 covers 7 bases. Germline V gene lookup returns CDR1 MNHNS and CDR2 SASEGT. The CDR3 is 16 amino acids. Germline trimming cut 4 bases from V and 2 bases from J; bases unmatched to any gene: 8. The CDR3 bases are TGTGCCAGCAGTGTGGGAGGGGGCTGGACTGGAAACACCATATATTTT. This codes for CASSVGGGWTGNTIYF.

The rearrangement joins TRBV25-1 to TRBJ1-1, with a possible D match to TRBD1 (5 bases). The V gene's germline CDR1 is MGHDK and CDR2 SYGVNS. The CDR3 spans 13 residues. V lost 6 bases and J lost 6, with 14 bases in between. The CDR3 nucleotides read TGTGCCAGCAGCCCGGGACGGGGGGCTGAAGCTTTCTTT. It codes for CASSPGRGAEAFF.

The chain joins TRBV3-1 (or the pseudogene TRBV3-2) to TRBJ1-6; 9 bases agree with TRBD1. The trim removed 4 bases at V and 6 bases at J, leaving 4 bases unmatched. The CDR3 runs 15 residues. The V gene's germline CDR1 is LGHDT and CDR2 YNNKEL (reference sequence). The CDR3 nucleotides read TGTGCCAGCAGCCTGGGACAGGGTACTAATTCACCCCTCCACTTT. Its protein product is CASSLGQGTNSPLHF.

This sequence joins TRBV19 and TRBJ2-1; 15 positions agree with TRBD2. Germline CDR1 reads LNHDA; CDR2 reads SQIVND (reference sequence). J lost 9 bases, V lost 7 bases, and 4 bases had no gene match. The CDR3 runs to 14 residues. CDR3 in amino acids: CASTGLAGGGEQFF. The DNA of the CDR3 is TGTGCCAGTACCGGACTAGCGGGAGGGGGTGAGCAGTTCTTC. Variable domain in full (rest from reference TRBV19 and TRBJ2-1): DGGITQSPKYLFRKEGQNVTLSCEQNLNHDAMYWYRQDPGQGLRLIYYSQIVNDFQKGDIAEGYSVSREKKESFPLTVTSAQKNPTAFYLCASTGLAGGGEQFFGPGTRLTVL.

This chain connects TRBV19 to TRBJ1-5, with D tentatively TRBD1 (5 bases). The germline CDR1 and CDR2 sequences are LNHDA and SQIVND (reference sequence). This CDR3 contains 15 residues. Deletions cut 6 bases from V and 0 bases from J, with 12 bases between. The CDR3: CASRVAGYSNQPQHF. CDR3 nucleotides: TGTGCCAGTAGGGTGGCAGGGTATAGCAATCAGCCCCAGCATTTT.

The CDR3 DNA follows: TGTGCCAGCAGCTTAGCGTTAAGGATCAATGAGCAGTTCTTC. This encodes CASSLALRINEQFF. This chain connects TRBV7-9 to TRBJ2-1; no reliable D call. This CDR3 contains 14 residues. Germline V gene sequence: CDR1 SEHNR, CDR2 FQNEAQ (reference sequence). Trimming shortened V by 0 bases and J by 6 bases, and 9 bases separated the two germline ends. Full variable domain (remainder filled in from reference TRBV7-9 and TRBJ2-1): DTGVSQNPRHKITKRGQNVTFRCDPISEHNRLYWYRQTLGQGPEFLTYFQNEAQLEKSRLLSDRFSAERPKGSFSTLEIQRTEQGDSAMYLCASSLALRINEQFFGPGTRLTVL.

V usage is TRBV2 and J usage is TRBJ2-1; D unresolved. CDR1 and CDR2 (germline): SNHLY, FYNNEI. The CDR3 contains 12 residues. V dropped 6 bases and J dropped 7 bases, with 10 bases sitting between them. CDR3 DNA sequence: TGTGCCAGCAGGCCAAATCAGAATGAGCAGTTCTTC. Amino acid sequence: CASRPNQNEQFF.

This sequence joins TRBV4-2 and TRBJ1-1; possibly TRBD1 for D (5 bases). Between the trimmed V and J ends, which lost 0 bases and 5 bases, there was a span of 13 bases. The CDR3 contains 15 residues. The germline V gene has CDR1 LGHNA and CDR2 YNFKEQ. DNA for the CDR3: TGTGCCAGCAGCCAAGATCGAGGTGGGGGAACTGAAGCTTTCTTT. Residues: CASSQDRGGGTEAFF.

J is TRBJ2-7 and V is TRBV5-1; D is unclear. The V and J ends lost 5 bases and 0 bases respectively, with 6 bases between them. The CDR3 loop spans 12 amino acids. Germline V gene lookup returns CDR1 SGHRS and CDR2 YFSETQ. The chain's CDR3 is CASSTVSYEQYF. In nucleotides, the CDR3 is TGCGCCAGCAGTACAGTCTCCTACGAGCAGTACTTC.

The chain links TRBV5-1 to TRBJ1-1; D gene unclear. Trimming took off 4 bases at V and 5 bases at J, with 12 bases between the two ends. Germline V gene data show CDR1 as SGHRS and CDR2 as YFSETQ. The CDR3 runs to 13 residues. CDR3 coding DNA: TGCGCCAGCAGCGAGGCGCCCCGAACTGAAGCTTTCTTT. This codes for CASSEAPRTEAFF.

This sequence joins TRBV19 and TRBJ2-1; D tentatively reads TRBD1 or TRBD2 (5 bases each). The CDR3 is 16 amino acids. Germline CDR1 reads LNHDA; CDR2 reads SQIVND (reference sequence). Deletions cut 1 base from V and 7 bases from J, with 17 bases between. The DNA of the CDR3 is TGTGCCAGTAGTATAGTCGGGGTGGGGGACGGTAATGAGCAGTTCTTC. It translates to CASSIVGVGDGNEQFF.

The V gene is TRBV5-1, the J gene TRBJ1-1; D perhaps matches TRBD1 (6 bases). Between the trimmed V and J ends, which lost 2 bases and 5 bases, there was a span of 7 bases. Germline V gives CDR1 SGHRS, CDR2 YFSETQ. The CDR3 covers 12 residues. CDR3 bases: TGCGCCAGCAGCTTCGACAGGACTGAAGCTTTCTTT. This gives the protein CASSFDRTEAFF.

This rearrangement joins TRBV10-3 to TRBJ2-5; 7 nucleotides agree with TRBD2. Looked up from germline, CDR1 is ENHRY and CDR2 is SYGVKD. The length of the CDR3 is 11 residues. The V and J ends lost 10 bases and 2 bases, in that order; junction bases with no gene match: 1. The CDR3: CATSGQETQYF. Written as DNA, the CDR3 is TGTGCCACTAGCGGACAAGAGACCCAGTACTTC.